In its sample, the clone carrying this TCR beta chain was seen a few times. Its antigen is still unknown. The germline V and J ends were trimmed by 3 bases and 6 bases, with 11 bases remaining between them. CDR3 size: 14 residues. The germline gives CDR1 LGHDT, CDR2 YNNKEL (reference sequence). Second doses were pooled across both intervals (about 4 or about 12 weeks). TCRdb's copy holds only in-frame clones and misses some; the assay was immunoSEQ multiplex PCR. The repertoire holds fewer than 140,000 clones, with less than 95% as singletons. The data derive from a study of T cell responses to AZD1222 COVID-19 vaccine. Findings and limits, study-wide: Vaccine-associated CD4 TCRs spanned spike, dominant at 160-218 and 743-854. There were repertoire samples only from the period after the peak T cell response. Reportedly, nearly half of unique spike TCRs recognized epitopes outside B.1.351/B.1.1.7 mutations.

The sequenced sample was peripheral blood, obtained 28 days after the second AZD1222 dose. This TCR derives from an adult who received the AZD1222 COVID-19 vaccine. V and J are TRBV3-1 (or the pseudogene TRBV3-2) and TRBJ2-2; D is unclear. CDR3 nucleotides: TGTGCCAGCAGCCAGGGGAACGCACCCGGGGAGCTGTTTTTT. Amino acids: CASSQGNAPGELFF.